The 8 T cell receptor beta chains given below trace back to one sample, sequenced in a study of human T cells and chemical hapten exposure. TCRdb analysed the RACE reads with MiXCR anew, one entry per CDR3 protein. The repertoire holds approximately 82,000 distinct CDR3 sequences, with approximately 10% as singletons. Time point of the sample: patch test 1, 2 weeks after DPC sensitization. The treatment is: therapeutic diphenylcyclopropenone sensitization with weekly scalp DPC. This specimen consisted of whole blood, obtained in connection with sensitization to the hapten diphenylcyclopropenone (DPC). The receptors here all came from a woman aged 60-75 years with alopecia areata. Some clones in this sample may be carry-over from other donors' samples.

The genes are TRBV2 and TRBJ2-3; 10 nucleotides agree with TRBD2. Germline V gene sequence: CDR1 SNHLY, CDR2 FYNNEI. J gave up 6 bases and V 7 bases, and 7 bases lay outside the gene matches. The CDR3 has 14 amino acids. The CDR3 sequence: CASNLAGAPDTQYF. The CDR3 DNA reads TGTGCCAGCAACCTAGCGGGGGCCCCTGATACGCAGTATTTT. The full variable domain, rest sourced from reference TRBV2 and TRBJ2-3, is EPEVTQTPSHQVTQMGQEVILRCVPISNHLYFYWYRQILGQKVEFLVSFYNNEISEKSEIFDDQFSVERPDGSNFTLKIRSTKLEDSAMYFCASNLAGAPDTQYFGPGTRLTVL.

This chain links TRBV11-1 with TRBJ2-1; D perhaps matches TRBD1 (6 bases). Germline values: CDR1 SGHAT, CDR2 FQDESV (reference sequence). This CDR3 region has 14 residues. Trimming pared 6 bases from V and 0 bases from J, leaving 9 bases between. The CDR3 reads CASRRGSSYNEQFF. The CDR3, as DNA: TGTGCCAGCAGAAGGGGGAGCTCCTACAATGAGCAGTTCTTC.

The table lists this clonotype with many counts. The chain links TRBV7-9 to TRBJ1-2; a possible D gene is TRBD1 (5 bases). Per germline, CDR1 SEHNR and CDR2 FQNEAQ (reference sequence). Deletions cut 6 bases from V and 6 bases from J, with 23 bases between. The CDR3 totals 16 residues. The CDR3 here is CASSLIGGTFENGYTF. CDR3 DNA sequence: TGTGCCAGCAGTCTTATCGGGGGAACCTTTGAAAATGGCTACACCTTC.

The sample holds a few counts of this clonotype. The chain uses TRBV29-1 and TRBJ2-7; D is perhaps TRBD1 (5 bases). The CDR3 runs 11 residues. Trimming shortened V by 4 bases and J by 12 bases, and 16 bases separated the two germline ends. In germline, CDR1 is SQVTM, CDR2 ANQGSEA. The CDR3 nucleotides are TGCAGCGTTGTGGGGCCTAATGGAAGGTACTTC. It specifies CSVVGPNGRYF.

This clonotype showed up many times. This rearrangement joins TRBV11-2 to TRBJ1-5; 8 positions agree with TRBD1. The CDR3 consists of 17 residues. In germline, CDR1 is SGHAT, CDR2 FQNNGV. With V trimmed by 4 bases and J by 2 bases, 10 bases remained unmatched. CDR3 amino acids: CASSSGAGGEGNQPQHF. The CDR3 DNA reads TGTGCCAGCAGCTCGGGGGCAGGGGGCGAGGGCAATCAGCCCCAGCATTTT.

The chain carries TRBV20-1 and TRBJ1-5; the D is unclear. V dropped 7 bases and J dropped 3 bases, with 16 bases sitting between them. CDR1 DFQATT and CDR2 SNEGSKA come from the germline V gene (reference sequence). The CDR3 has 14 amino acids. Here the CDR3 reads CSGVGQYDNQPQHF. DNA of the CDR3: TGCAGTGGTGTAGGGCAGTATGACAATCAGCCCCAGCATTTT.

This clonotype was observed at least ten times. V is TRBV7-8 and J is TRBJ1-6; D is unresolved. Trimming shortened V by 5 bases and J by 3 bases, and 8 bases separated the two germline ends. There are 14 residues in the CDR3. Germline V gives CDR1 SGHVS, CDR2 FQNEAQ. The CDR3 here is CASSPGLYNSPLHF. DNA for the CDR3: TGTGCCAGCAGCCCCGGACTCTATAATTCACCCCTCCACTTT.

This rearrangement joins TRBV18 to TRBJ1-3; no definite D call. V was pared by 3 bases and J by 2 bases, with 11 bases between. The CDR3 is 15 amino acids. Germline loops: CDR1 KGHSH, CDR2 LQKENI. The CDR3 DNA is TGTGCCAGCTCACCCGCGGTTCTTACTGGAAACACCATATATTTT. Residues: CASSPAVLTGNTIYF.